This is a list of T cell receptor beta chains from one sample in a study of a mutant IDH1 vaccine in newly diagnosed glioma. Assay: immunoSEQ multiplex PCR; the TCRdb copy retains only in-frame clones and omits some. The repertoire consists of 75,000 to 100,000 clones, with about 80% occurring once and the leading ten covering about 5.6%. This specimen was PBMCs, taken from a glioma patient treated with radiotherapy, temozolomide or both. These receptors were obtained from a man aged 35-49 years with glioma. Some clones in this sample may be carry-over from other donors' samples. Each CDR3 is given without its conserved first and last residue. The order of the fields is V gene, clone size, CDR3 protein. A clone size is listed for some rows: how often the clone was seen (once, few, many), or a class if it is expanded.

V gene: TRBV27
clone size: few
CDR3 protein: ASNNSPLH

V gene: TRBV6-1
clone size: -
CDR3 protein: ASSERFGSPNQPQH

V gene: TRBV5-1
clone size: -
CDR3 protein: ASGTGTGYVGAF

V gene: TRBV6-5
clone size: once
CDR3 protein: ASRRTGDAKNIQY

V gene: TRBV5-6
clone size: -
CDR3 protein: ASSGDHGYGYT

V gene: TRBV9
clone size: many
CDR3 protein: ASSPIGVPTDTQY

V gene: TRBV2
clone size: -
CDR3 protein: ASEDYEQY

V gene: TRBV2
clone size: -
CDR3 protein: ASSEARVNTGELF

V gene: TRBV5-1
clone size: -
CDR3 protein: ASSPRMGGGYTDTQY

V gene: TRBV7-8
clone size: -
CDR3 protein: ASSLLGLAGGTTDTQY

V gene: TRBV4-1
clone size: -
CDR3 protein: ASSADRSSLEQY

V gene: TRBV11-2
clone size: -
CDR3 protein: ASSLGTPYEQY

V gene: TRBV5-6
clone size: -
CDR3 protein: ASSAGQGAFGYT

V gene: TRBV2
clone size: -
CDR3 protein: ASSAQGVGTEAF

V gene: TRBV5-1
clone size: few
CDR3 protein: ASSLPDSTEAF

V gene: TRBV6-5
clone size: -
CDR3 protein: ASSNRGGNIQY

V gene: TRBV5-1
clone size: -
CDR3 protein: ASRKGVAGVTYEQY

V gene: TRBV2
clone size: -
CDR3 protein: ASHDNGGGSEKLF

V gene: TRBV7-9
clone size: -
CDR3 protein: ASSLGSAGHYGYT

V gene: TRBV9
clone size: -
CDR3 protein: ASSVVGQGGGYT

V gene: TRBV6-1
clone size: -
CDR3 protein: ASSPNNSPLH

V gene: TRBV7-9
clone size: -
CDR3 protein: ASSLVGALAKNIQY

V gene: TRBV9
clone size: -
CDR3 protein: ASSVGVSTDTQY

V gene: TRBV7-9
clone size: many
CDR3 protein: ASSSPGGYYGYT

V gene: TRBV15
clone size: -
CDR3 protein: ATSRPGTRNQPQH

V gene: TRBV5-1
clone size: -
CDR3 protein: ASSIGQGSEKLF

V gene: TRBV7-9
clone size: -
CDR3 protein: ASSLGPGENSGNTIY

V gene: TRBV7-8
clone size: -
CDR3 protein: ASSLGTTYEQY

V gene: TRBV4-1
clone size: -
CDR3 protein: ASSQETSGSAYSFYGYT

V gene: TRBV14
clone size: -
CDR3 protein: ASSHRTGGSAKNIQY

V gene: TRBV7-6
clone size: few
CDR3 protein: ASSLGTGSGTGELF

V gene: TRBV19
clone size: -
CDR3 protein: ASSMRETGDTGELF